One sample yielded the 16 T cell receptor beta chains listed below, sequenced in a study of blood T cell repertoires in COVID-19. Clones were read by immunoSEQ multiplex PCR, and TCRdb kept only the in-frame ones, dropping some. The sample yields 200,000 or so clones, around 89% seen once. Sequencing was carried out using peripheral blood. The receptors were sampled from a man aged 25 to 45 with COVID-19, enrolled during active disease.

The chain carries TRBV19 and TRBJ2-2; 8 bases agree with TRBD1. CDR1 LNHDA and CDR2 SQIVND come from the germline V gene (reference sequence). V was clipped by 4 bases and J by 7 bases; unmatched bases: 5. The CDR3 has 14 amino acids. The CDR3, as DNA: TGTGCCAGTAGTACAGGGGGCACTGTCGGGGAGCTGTTTTTT. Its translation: CASSTGGTVGELFF.

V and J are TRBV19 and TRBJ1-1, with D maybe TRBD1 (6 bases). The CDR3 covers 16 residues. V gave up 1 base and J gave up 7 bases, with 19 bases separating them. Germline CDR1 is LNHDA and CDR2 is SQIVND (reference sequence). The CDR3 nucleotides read TGTGCCAGTAGTATAGGCCGCTGGGGGGGCGCAGGTGAAGCTTTCTTT. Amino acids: CASSIGRWGGAGEAFF.

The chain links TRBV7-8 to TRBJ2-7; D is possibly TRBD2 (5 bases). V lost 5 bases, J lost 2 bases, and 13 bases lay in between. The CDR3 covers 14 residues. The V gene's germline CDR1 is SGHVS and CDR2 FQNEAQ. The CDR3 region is CASSRTPTPYEQYF. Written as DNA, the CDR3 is TGTGCCAGCAGCCGGACTCCCACCCCCTACGAGCAGTACTTC.

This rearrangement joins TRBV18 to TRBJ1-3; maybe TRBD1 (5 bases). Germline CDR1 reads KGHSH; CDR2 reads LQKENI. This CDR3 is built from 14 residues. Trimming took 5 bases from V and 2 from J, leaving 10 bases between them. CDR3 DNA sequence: TGTGCCAGCTCAGCCGACAGCGCTGGAAACACCATATATTTT. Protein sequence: CASSADSAGNTIYF.

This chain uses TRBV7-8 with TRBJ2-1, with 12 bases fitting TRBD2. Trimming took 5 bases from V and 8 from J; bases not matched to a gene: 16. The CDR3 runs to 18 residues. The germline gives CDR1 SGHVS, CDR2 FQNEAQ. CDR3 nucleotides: TGTGCCAGCAGCGCCGGACTAGCGGGAACCCCTAACCTCGATGAGCAGTTCTTC. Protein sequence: CASSAGLAGTPNLDEQFF.

In DNA, the CDR3 is TGTGCCAGCGGGAGGGAGCCGAACACCGGGGAGCTGTTTTTT. Amino acid sequence: CASGREPNTGELFF. This chain joins TRBV6-4 and TRBJ2-2; TRBD2 matches at 7 bases. Germline trimming cut 8 bases from V and 0 bases from J; bases unmatched to any gene: 3. Germline CDR1 is MRHNA and CDR2 is SNTAGT. The length of the CDR3 is 14 residues.

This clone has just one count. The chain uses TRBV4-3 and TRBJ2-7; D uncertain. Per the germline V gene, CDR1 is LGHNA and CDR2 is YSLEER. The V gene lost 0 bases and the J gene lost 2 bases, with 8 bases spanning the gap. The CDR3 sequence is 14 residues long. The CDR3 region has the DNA TGCGCCAGCAGCCAAGATCCAGGTCCCTACGAGCAGTACTTC. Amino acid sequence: CASSQDPGPYEQYF.

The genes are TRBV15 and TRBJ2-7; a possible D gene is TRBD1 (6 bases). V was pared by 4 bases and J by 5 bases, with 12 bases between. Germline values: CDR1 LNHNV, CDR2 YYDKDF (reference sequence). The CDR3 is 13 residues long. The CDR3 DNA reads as TGTGCCACCAGCACCAGGGGAGTGGACGAGCAGTACTTC. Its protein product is CATSTRGVDEQYF.

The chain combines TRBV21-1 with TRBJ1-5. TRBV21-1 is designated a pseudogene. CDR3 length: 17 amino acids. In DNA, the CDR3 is TGTGCCAGCAGCAAAAAGGAGGTTAATTATAGCAATCAGCCCCAGCATTTT. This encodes CASSKKEVNYSNQPQHF.

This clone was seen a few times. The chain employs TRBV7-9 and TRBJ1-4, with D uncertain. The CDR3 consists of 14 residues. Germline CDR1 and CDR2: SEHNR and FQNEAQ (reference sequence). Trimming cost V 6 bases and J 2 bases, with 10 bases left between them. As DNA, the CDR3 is TGTGCCAGCAGTTCCTCCCGTACTAATGAAAAACTGTTTTTT. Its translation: CASSSSRTNEKLFF.

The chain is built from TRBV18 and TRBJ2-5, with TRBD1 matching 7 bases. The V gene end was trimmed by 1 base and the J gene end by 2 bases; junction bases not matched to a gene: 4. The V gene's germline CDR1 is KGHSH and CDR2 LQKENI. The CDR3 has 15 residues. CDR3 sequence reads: CASSPRQGIQETQYF. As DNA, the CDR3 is TGTGCCAGCTCACCACGACAGGGAATACAAGAGACCCAGTACTTC.

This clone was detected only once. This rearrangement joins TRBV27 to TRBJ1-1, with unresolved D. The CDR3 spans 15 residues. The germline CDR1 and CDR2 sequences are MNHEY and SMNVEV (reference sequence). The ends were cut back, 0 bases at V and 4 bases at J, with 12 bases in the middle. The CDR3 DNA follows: TGTGCCAGCAGTTTATCGCCGGGAGAGGTCACTGAAGCTTTCTTT. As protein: CASSLSPGEVTEAFF.

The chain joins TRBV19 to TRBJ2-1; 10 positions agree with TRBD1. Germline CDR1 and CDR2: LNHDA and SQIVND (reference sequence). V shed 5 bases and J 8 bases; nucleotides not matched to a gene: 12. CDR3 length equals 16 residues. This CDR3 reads CASSGGTGARPHEQFF. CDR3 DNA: TGTGCCAGTAGTGGGGGGACAGGGGCTAGGCCCCATGAGCAGTTCTTC. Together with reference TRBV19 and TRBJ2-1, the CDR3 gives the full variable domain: DGGITQSPKYLFRKEGQNVTLSCEQNLNHDAMYWYRQDPGQGLRLIYYSQIVNDFQKGDIAEGYSVSREKKESFPLTVTSAQKNPTAFYLCASSGGTGARPHEQFFGPGTRLTVL.

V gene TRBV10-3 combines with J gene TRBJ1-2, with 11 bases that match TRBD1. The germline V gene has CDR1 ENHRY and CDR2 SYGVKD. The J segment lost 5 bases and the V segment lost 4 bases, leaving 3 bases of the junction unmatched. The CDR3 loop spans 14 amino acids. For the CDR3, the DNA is TGTGCCATCAGTGGAGGACAGGGGGCTTATGGCTACACCTTC. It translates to CAISGGQGAYGYTF.

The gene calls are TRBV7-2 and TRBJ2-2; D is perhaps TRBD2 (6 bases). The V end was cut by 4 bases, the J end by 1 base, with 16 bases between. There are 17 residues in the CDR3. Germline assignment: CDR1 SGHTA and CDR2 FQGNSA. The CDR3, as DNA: TGTGCCAGCAGCTGGCGGGGAAGGGGTAGGAACACCGGGGAGCTGTTTTTT. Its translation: CASSWRGRGRNTGELFF.

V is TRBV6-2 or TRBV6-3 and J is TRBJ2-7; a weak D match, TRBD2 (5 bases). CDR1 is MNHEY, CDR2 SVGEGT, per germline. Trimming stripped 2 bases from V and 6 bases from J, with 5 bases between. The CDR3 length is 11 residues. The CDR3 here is CASSYRGEQYF. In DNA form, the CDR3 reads TGTGCCAGCAGTTACCGGGGCGAGCAGTACTTC.